Listed here are 22 T cell receptor beta chains from one sample, sequenced in a study of blood T cell repertoires in COVID-19 (dated by TCRdb to 2018 to 2020). The library was generated by the immunoSEQ multiplex PCR assay. The immuneACCESS repertoire file appears here via TCRdb, limited to in-frame rearrangements. These files lack a portion of the clones; in checked studies, under half of the deficit traces to unresolved V genes, and the cause of the others is not known. Here the sample has about 130,000 clones; more than 85% occur a single time. About 4.1% of the sample belongs to the ten largest clones. The sequenced sample consisted of peripheral blood. The source of these receptors is a man aged 55 to 70 with COVID-19, enrolled during active disease.

The rearrangement joins TRBV10-3 to TRBJ2-3; TRBD2 is a possible D gene (5 bases). Germline V gene data show CDR1 as ENHRY and CDR2 as SYGVKD. The CDR3 is made up of 14 amino acids. V lost 4 bases and J lost 4, with 12 bases in between. CDR3 protein: CAISGLHGSDTQYF. The CDR3 DNA reads as TGTGCCATCAGTGGACTACACGGCTCAGATACGCAGTATTTT.

Only one count was recorded for this clone. The chain links TRBV27 to TRBJ1-1, with a weak D call TRBD1 (5 bases). Trimming took 2 bases from V and 1 from J, leaving 14 bases between them. This CDR3 contains 16 residues. Germline CDR1 and CDR2: MNHEY and SMNVEV (reference sequence). The CDR3 sequence: CASSLRRDRQNTEAFF. For the CDR3, the DNA is TGTGCCAGCAGTTTACGGCGAGACAGACAGAACACTGAAGCTTTCTTT.

The genes are TRBV7-2 and TRBJ1-6, with D perhaps TRBD1 (5 bases). Trimming took off 5 bases at V and 9 bases at J, with 17 bases between the two ends. Germline V gene sequence: CDR1 SGHTA, CDR2 FQGNSA. The CDR3 covers 15 residues. CDR3 bases: TGTGCCAGCAGCCTTTCCCCAGGGAGGGTTTCACCCCTCCACTTT. This translates into CASSLSPGRVSPLHF.

J is TRBJ2-7 and V is TRBV28; 11 bases fit TRBD2. This CDR3 region has 14 residues. Germline CDR1 is MDHEN and CDR2 is SYDVKM. Trimming cost V 2 bases and J 4 bases; bases outside gene matches: 1. The DNA for the CDR3 is TGTGCCAGCAGTTTACTAGCGGGGGGTTACGAGCAGTACTTC. It translates to CASSLLAGGYEQYF.

As concerns this clone: Different DNA sequences within this sample yield the same CDR3. The chain uses TRBV3-1 (or the pseudogene TRBV3-2) and TRBJ1-2, with D perhaps TRBD1 (5 bases). In germline, CDR1 is LGHDT, CDR2 YNNKEL (reference sequence). The germline V and J ends were trimmed by 0 bases and 5 bases, with 10 bases remaining between them. This CDR3 has 14 amino acids. The CDR3 is CASSQDGGWYGYTF. DNA of the CDR3: TGTGCCAGCAGCCAAGATGGGGGGTGGTATGGCTACACCTTC.

The chain uses TRBV6-1 and TRBJ2-1, with 8 bases lining up with TRBD1. Germline assignment: CDR1 MNHNS and CDR2 SASEGT. The CDR3 totals 14 residues. V lost 3 bases to trimming and J lost 3 bases; unmatched junction nucleotides: 1. CDR3 nucleotide sequence: TGTGCCAGCAGTGATGGGACAGGCTACAATGAGCAGTTCTTC. Translation: CASSDGTGYNEQFF.

The chain combines TRBV10-1 with TRBJ1-2; TRBD1 matches 11 bases. This CDR3 spans 13 amino acids. Germline CDR1 WNHNN, CDR2 SYGVQD (reference sequence). Trimming took 4 bases from V and 6 from J; bases not matched to a gene: 1. CDR3 sequence (DNA): TGCGCCAGCAGTGGGACAGGGGGCCATGGCTACACCTTC. Its translation: CASSGTGGHGYTF.

This chain uses TRBV28 with TRBJ1-6; maybe TRBD1 (6 bases). From germline, CDR1 is MDHEN and CDR2 SYDVKM. This CDR3 region has 16 residues. V was clipped by 5 bases and J by 10 bases, with 21 bases between them. CDR3 amino acids: CASSPNLIRGRSPLHF. In nucleotides, the CDR3 is TGTGCCAGCAGTCCAAATCTAATCAGGGGTCGGTCACCCCTCCACTTT.

The chain uses TRBV5-6 and TRBJ2-3; D possibly corresponds to TRBD1 (5 bases). CDR3 length: 16 residues. Germline CDR1 reads SGHDT; CDR2 reads YYEEEE. V was clipped by 3 bases and J by 2 bases, with 16 bases between them. Here the CDR3 reads CASSSVTTAFTDTQYF. CDR3 sequence (DNA): TGTGCCAGCAGCTCAGTCACGACAGCATTCACAGATACGCAGTATTTT.

This clone was counted only a few times. The chain carries TRBV5-1 and TRBJ2-7, with 9 bases lining up with TRBD1. This CDR3 has 16 amino acids. With V trimmed by 4 bases and J by 2 bases, 10 bases remained unmatched. Looked up from germline, CDR1 is SGHRS and CDR2 is YFSETQ. The CDR3 loop is CASSDPGQGLTYEQYF. The CDR3 nucleotides are TGCGCCAGCAGCGATCCGGGACAGGGTCTGACCTACGAGCAGTACTTC.

The chain recombines TRBV28 with TRBJ2-7; perhaps TRBD2 as D (5 bases). CDR1 is MDHEN, CDR2 SYDVKM, per germline. With 5 bases removed from V and 4 bases from J, the gap between germline ends came to 15 bases. CDR3 length equals 14 residues. The CDR3 DNA follows: TGTGCCAGCAGTGGAGCGGAGGAGGATTACGAGCAGTACTTC. This encodes CASSGAEEDYEQYF. Drawing the rest from reference TRBV28 and TRBJ2-7, the complete variable domain is DVKVTQSSRYLVKRTGEKVFLECVQDMDHENMFWYRQDPGLGLRLIYFSYDVKMKEKGDIPEGYSVSREKKERFSLILESASTNQTSMYLCASSGAEEDYEQYFGPGTRLTVT.

V is TRBV18 and J is TRBJ1-6; 8 bases map to TRBD1. The V segment lost 3 bases and the J segment 7 bases; nucleotides outside the gene matches: 2. CDR1 is KGHSH and CDR2 is LQKENI in the germline V gene. The CDR3 has 14 residues. CDR3 sequence reads: CASSPGTGNSPLHF. CDR3 coding DNA: TGTGCCAGCTCACCCGGGACAGGCAATTCACCCCTCCACTTT. Based on the CDR3 plus reference TRBV18 and TRBJ1-6, the full variable domain is NAGVMQNPRHLVRRRGQEARLRCSPMKGHSHVYWYRQLPEEGLKFMVYLQKENIIDESGMPKERFSAEFPKEGPSILRIQQVVRGDSAAYFCASSPGTGNSPLHFGNGTRLTVT.

The J gene is TRBJ2-7, the V gene TRBV4-2; TRBD2 is a possible D gene (7 bases). Germline lookup yields CDR1 LGHNA and CDR2 YNFKEQ. The germline V and J ends were trimmed by 0 bases and 8 bases, with 17 bases remaining between them. The CDR3 loop spans 15 amino acids. CDR3 loop: CASSQDSLGGGKQYF. The CDR3 nucleotides read TGTGCCAGCAGCCAAGACTCTCTGGGGGGGGGCAAGCAGTACTTC.

This clone was seen many times. V gene TRBV6-5 combines with J gene TRBJ1-2; tentative D call: TRBD1 (5 bases). Trimming took 8 bases from V and 4 from J, leaving 11 bases between them. The CDR3 totals 12 residues. Germline V gives CDR1 MNHEY, CDR2 SVGAGI. The CDR3 loop reads CASRGTVYGYTF. The CDR3 DNA follows: TGTGCCAGCCGGGGGACGGTCTATGGCTACACCTTC.

This clone has just one count. V usage is TRBV4-1 and J usage is TRBJ1-6; D call uncertain. Per germline, CDR1 MGHRA and CDR2 YSYEKL. The CDR3 runs 15 residues. Trimming cost V 0 bases and J 7 bases, with 10 bases left between them. The CDR3 spells CASSQDFGPNSPLHF. For the CDR3, the DNA is TGCGCCAGCAGCCAAGATTTTGGGCCCAATTCACCCCTCCACTTT.

This chain uses TRBV19 with TRBJ1-5, with 8 bases aligning to TRBD1. The CDR3 covers 14 residues. CDR1 and CDR2 from the germline V gene are LNHDA and SQIVND (reference sequence). After removal of 3 bases from V and 10 bases from J, the junction contained 8 bases not matched to a gene. CDR3: CASSIQGARSPQHF. In DNA, the CDR3 is TGTGCCAGTAGTATTCAGGGGGCCAGGTCACCCCAGCATTTT.

The rearrangement links TRBV5-4 to TRBJ1-1; 9 nucleotides align to TRBD1. From germline, CDR1 is SGHNT and CDR2 YYREEE (reference sequence). The CDR3 is 15 residues long. The V gene end was trimmed by 3 bases and the J gene end by 6 bases; junction bases not matched to a gene: 9. The chain's CDR3 is CASSSRDRVNPEAFF. As DNA, the CDR3 is TGTGCCAGCAGCTCCCGGGACAGGGTCAACCCTGAAGCTTTCTTT.

CDR3 bases: TGTGCCAGCAGCTCACATACAGGGATTCTGAATCCCCAGCATTTT. This sequence encodes CASSSHTGILNPQHF. The rearrangement links TRBV7-8 to TRBJ1-5; a weak D match, TRBD1 (6 bases). The ends were cut back, 4 bases at V and 10 bases at J, with 20 bases in the middle. Per the germline V gene, CDR1 is SGHVS and CDR2 is FQNEAQ. The CDR3 runs to 15 residues.

The chain carries TRBV9 and TRBJ2-3; tentatively, D is TRBD2 (6 bases). Germline values: CDR1 SGDLS, CDR2 YYNGEE. The CDR3 is made up of 16 amino acids. Trimming left V 4 bases short and J 2 bases short, with 17 bases between. CDR3 loop: CASSTGTDSLTDTQYF. As DNA, the CDR3 is TGTGCCAGCAGCACGGGGACTGATTCTCTCACAGATACGCAGTATTTT.

The rearrangement uses TRBV19 and TRBJ2-7; 12 nucleotides align to TRBD1. Germline CDR1 and CDR2: LNHDA and SQIVND (reference sequence). CDR3 length: 17 amino acids. V trimming: 5 bases; J trimming: 6 bases; junction bases outside the gene matches: 14. CDR3 in amino acids: CASSQYPGQGAKGEQYF. The DNA of the CDR3 is TGTGCCAGTAGTCAGTACCCGGGACAGGGGGCGAAAGGCGAGCAGTACTTC. Based on the CDR3 plus reference TRBV19 and TRBJ2-7, the full variable domain is DGGITQSPKYLFRKEGQNVTLSCEQNLNHDAMYWYRQDPGQGLRLIYYSQIVNDFQKGDIAEGYSVSREKKESFPLTVTSAQKNPTAFYLCASSQYPGQGAKGEQYFGPGTRLTVT.

The V call is TRBV6-2 or TRBV6-3, the J call TRBJ2-1; the match to TRBD2 covers 13 bases. V lost 2 bases and J lost 8; bases outside the gene matches: 3. CDR1 is MNHEY and CDR2 is SVGEGT in the germline V gene. This CDR3 contains 15 residues. The CDR3 DNA sequence: TGTGCCAGCAGTTACCGGACTAGCGGGGGTGATGAGCAGTTCTTC. Encoded protein: CASSYRTSGGDEQFF.

This chain uses TRBV9 with TRBJ1-1; no reliable D call. CDR1 and CDR2 (germline): SGDLS, YYNGEE. The CDR3 contains 14 residues. Trimming removed 4 bases from V and 5 bases from J, with 15 bases in between. In DNA, the CDR3 is TGTGCCAGCAGCCCCGATGAGGGCAGGACTGAAGCTTTCTTT. Protein: CASSPDEGRTEAFF.